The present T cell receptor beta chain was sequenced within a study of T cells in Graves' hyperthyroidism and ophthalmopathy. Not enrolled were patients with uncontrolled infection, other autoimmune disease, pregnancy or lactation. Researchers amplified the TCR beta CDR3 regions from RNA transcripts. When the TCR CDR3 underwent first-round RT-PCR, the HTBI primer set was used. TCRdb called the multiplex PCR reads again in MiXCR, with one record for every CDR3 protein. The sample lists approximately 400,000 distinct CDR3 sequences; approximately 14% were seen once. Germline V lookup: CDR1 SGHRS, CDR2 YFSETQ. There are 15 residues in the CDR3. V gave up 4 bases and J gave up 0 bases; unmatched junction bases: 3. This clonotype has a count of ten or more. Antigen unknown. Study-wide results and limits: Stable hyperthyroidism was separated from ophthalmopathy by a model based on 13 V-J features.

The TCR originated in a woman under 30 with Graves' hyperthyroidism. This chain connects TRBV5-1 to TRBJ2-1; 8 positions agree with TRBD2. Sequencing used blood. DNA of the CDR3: TGCGCCAGCAGCGTCGGGACTAGCTCCTACAATGAGCAGTTCTTC. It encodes CASSVGTSSYNEQFF.